The rows below give T cell receptor beta chains drawn from one sample of a study of cytomegalovirus exposure and HLA in healthy donors. Clones were read by immunoSEQ multiplex PCR, and TCRdb kept only the in-frame ones, dropping some. The repertoire holds about 130,000 clones, with roughly 83% as singletons. Material: PBMCs. These receptors originate from a man aged 18 to 30 in good health and CMV-seropositive. The CDR3 runs from the conserved cysteine through the conserved F or W. Fields, in order: V gene, D gene, J gene, clone size, CDR3 DNA, CDR3 protein. D genes are given only for firm matches. Clone size, where shown, is once, few, many, or a class for clones that have expanded.

>TRBV28|TRBD1|TRBJ2-3|once
TGTGCCAGCAGTCCATGGCCGGGACAGGGGGCAGATACGCAGTATTTT
CASSPWPGQGADTQYF
>TRBV12-2|NA|TRBJ2-1|NA
TGTGCAAGTCGCTTAGGATTTGAGGCGGGGGGTTATTACAATGAGCAGTTCTTC
CASRLGFEAGGYYNEQFF
>TRBV19|NA|TRBJ1-5|NA
TGTGCCAGTAGTATCAGACTCGACGGGCCCCAGCATTTT
CASSIRLDGPQHF
>TRBV6-5|TRBD1|TRBJ1-5|NA
TGTGCCAGCAGGTCCAGGGGGACGGGCAATCAGCCCCAGCATTTT
CASRSRGTGNQPQHF
>TRBV6-1|NA|TRBJ2-2|few
TGTGCCAGCAGTGAAGGGGGGCCCCGCGGAAGTAACACCGGGGAGCTGTTTTTT
CASSEGGPRGSNTGELFF
>TRBV10-3|NA|TRBJ1-2|NA
TGTGCCATTTCCCGGGCCTCGGAGGACTACACCTTC
CAISRASEDYTF
>TRBV2|NA|TRBJ1-3|NA
TGTGCCAGCGGCTTCGACAGGTCTGGAAACACCATATATTTT
CASGFDRSGNTIYF
>TRBV18|TRBD1|TRBJ1-1|NA
TGTGCCAGCTCACCCACGACAGGGTACACTGAAGCTTTCTTT
CASSPTTGYTEAFF
>TRBV20-1|NA|TRBJ1-2|NA
TGCAGTGCCCTAGACAACTATGGCTACACCTTC
CSALDNYGYTF
>TRBV28|TRBD1|TRBJ2-7|NA
TGTGCCAGCAGTTCGGGACAGGGGGCTCTCTACGAGCAGTACTTC
CASSSGQGALYEQYF
>TRBV9|TRBD2|TRBJ2-7|NA
TGTGCCAGCAGCTCCACCCCCCTAGCGGGGCCATTCACCTACGAGCAGTACTTC
CASSSTPLAGPFTYEQYF
>TRBV30|NA|TRBJ1-2|NA
TGTGCCTCCCGTTTGGACATTCCGACCTACACCTTC
CASRLDIPTYTF
>TRBV19|NA|TRBJ1-5|NA
TGTGCTAGTAGTGTTCTGGCCGGTGACTATAGCAATCAGCCCCAGCATTTT
CASSVLAGDYSNQPQHF
>TRBV2|TRBD1|TRBJ1-2|NA
TGTGCCAGCTTGCCGAGTCGATTTGCTCCCGGACAGGGGAATGGCTACACCTTC
CASLPSRFAPGQGNGYTF
>TRBV13|NA|TRBJ2-5|once
TGTGCCAGCAGCTTAGGGAGGGGGCAAGAGACCCAGTACTTC
CASSLGRGQETQYF
>TRBV5-1|NA|TRBJ2-1|NA
TGCGCCAGCAGCCCCCTTCAGGGTGAGCAGTTCTTC
CASSPLQGEQFF
>TRBV7-6|TRBD2|TRBJ2-3|once
TGTGCCAGCAGCTTTGGGACTAGCGGGGGGACTAGCACAGATACGCAGTATTTT
CASSFGTSGGTSTDTQYF
>TRBV10-1|NA|TRBJ1-1|NA
TGCGCCAGCAGTGAGTCTGACGGGATGAACACTGAAGCTTTCTTT
CASSESDGMNTEAFF
>TRBV20-1|NA|TRBJ2-1|once
TGCAGTGCTTCACAATACAATGAGCAGTTCTTC
CSASQYNEQFF
>TRBV7-2|TRBD1|TRBJ1-3|NA
TGTGCCAGCAGGGGACAGGGAGCTGGAAACACCATATATTTT
CASRGQGAGNTIYF
>TRBV4-1|NA|TRBJ1-6|NA
TGCGCCAGCAGTTCCTTGCAGGGGACAAATTCACCCCTCCACTTT
CASSSLQGTNSPLHF
>TRBV18|TRBD1|TRBJ2-7|NA
TGTGCCAGCTCACCCGGGACAGCCCTAGGGGAGCAGTACTTC
CASSPGTALGEQYF
>TRBV29-1|NA|TRBJ1-1|NA
TGCAGCGTTGTAACCCTACAGGGTGAATCTACTGAAGCTTTCTTT
CSVVTLQGESTEAFF
>TRBV6-5|NA|TRBJ1-2|NA
TGTGCCAGCAGTTACGACATCAACTATGGCTACACCTTC
CASSYDINYGYTF
>TRBV28|TRBD2|TRBJ2-5|NA
TGTGCCAGCAGTTGGGCGGGACTAGCGGGGGGCGGGCAAGAGACCCAGTACTTC
CASSWAGLAGGGQETQYF
>TRBV29-1|NA|TRBJ1-2|NA
TGCAGCGTCGCAACGGAGACGGGTGGCTACACCTTC
CSVATETGGYTF
>TRBV5-1|TRBD2|TRBJ2-2|NA
TGCGCCACCCGGAGGCTAGCGGGCACCGGGGAGCTGTTTTTT
CATRRLAGTGELFF
>TRBV5-6|NA|TRBJ2-5|NA
TGTGCCAGCAGCTTGCCTAGCTCATGGGAGACCCAGTACTTC
CASSLPSSWETQYF
>TRBV9|NA|TRBJ1-2|NA
TGTGCCAGCAGCGCCATGACAGCAGCTAACTATGGCTACACCTTC
CASSAMTAANYGYTF
>TRBV7-9|NA|TRBJ1-5|few
TGTGCCAGCAGCTTAGAGGTCGGAGGGAAGAGAGGTCAGCCCCAGCATTTT
CASSLEVGGKRGQPQHF
>TRBV15|NA|TRBJ2-1|NA
TGTGCCACCGCGGGTCTCAACAGCGATGAGCAGTTCTTC
CATAGLNSDEQFF
>TRBV7-2|TRBD1|TRBJ1-5|once
TGTGCCAGCAGCTTGACAGGGGGTGGACAGCCCCAGCATTTT
CASSLTGGGQPQHF
>TRBV7-3|TRBD1|TRBJ2-7|NA
TGTGCCAGCAGCTTTGGACAGGGCGAGCAGTACTTC
CASSFGQGEQYF
>TRBV7-7|TRBD1|TRBJ2-5|NA
TGTGCCAGCAGCCTTTGGGACAGGGTAGGGGAGACCCAGTACTTC
CASSLWDRVGETQYF
>TRBV6-6|TRBD1|TRBJ1-5|once
TGTGCCAGCAGTATGGGACAGGGGTCAAATCAGCCCCAGCATTTT
CASSMGQGSNQPQHF
>TRBV27|NA|TRBJ1-1|NA
TGTGCCAGCAGTAACGGGGGGGGAATCACTGAAGCTTTCTTT
CASSNGGGITEAFF
>TRBV5-4|NA|TRBJ2-7|NA
TGTGCCAGCAGCTCTGGAGGGGCAGAAAAGATCTACGAGCAGTACTTC
CASSSGGAEKIYEQYF
>TRBV4-1|NA|TRBJ1-1|NA
TGCGCCAGCAGCCAACTCCCCGGGTTTGAAGCTTTCTTT
CASSQLPGFEAFF
>TRBV30|TRBD1|TRBJ1-2|NA
TGTGCCTGGCCAATACGTTCCGGACAGGGCGATTCCAACTATGGCTACACCTTC
CAWPIRSGQGDSNYGYTF
>TRBV7-9|NA|TRBJ2-2|NA
TGTGCCAGCAGCTCCCCGGAAGCGAAGCCCGGGGAGCTGTTTTTT
CASSSPEAKPGELFF